The 17 T cell receptor beta chains in this list originate from one sample, sequenced in a study of response to subunit inactivated influenza vaccine (dated by TCRdb to between 2017 and 2018). The receptor library was made with RT-PCR. The run used an Illumina HiSeq 2500. TCRdb reprocessed the public reads (quality trimming at Q25 with fastp, clone calling with MiXCR) and kept in-frame beta chains. Under each unique CDR3 protein, matching rows form one entry showing the most common genes and DNA. The sample table records about 190,000 distinct CDR3 sequences; over 13% of these occur just once. The ten largest clones capture roughly 24% of the sample. This specimen was CD8+ T cells sorted from PBMCs, taken about 5 days after vaccination. These TCRs come from a man between 45 and 60 years old who received an inactivated influenza vaccine. Donor details come from another sample of the same person, matched by shared clones.

This clonotype showed up many times. This CDR3 reads CASSYWDGSYEQYF. In nucleotides, the CDR3 is TGTGCCAGCAGTTACTGGGACGGATCCTACGAGCAGTACTTC. The rearrangement uses TRBV6-2 or TRBV6-3 and TRBJ2-7, with D perhaps given as TRBD1 or TRBD2 (5 bases each). V was pared by 1 base and J by 1 base, with 8 bases between. Germline lookup yields CDR1 MNHEY and CDR2 SVGEGT. CDR3 length: 14 residues.

The V gene is TRBV4-1, the J gene TRBJ2-1; D is unresolved. Germline CDR1 MGHRA, CDR2 YSYEKL. This CDR3 has 16 residues. The V gene lost 0 bases and the J gene lost 1 base, with 10 bases spanning the gap. The CDR3 sequence: CASSQDPLGSYNEQFF. The CDR3 nucleotides are TGCGCCAGCAGCCAAGATCCTCTGGGGTCCTACAATGAGCAGTTCTTC.

The V call is TRBV4-1, the J call TRBJ2-7; D possibly corresponds to TRBD2 (5 bases). Germline V CDR1 and CDR2: MGHRA, YSYEKL. V was clipped by 1 base and J by 5 bases, with 9 bases between them. The CDR3 contains 13 residues. The CDR3 region is CASSQGGQDEQYF. The CDR3 DNA is TGCGCCAGCAGCCAAGGAGGGCAGGACGAGCAGTACTTC.

This clonotype occurred a few times. This chain's CDR3 is CASSWDRDSYEQYF. The CDR3 coding sequence is TGTGCCAGCAGCTGGGACAGGGACTCCTACGAGCAGTACTTC. The V and J genes are TRBV7-9 and TRBJ2-7; TRBD1 matches 9 bases. CDR3 length equals 14 residues. In germline, CDR1 is SEHNR, CDR2 FQNEAQ (reference sequence). V dropped 4 bases and J dropped 0; count of bases not matched to a gene: 1.

This chain joins TRBV4-3 and TRBJ2-2; D is tentatively TRBD1 or TRBD2 (5 bases each). V gave up 4 bases and J gave up 1 base, with 10 bases separating them. The CDR3 length is 15 residues. Germline-derived CDR1 and CDR2 are LGHNA and YSLEER. The CDR3 DNA reads as TGCGCCAGCAGCCTTGGGACCAAGAACACCGGGGAGCTGTTTTTT. Its translation is CASSLGTKNTGELFF.

This clonotype has only a few counts. V and J are TRBV4-3 and TRBJ2-1, with TRBD1 matching over 7 bases. Looked up from germline, CDR1 is LGHNA and CDR2 is YSLEER. This CDR3 is 16 amino acids long. V lost 2 bases and J lost 4; bases outside the gene matches: 8. The DNA of the CDR3 is TGCGCCAGCAGCCAACATACGACAGGGTTATACAATGAGCAGTTCTTC. Translated, it gives CASSQHTTGLYNEQFF.

CDR3 in DNA: TGCAGCCCCCAGGTACTAGCGGGGGACAATGAGCAGTTCTTC. Residues: CSPQVLAGDNEQFF. The chain employs TRBV29-1 and TRBJ2-1; 11 nucleotides align to TRBD2. Germline values: CDR1 SQVTM, CDR2 ANQGSEA. The CDR3 covers 14 residues. V shed 8 bases, J shed 5 bases, and the junction held 8 bases outside the gene matches.

This clonotype occurred a few times. The chain carries TRBV28 and TRBJ2-7, with a weak D call TRBD2 (6 bases). Trimming left V 5 bases short and J 2 bases short, with 13 bases between. The V gene's germline CDR1 is MDHEN and CDR2 SYDVKM. CDR3 length: 14 amino acids. CDR3 protein: CASSPEGLTYEQYF. DNA for the CDR3: TGTGCCAGCAGTCCCGAGGGACTTACCTACGAGCAGTACTTC.

This chain connects TRBV19 to TRBJ2-3, with no clear D. The V end lost 3 bases, the J end lost 5 bases, and 15 bases lay between the germline ends. Germline V gives CDR1 LNHDA, CDR2 SQIVND (reference sequence). The CDR3 spans 15 residues. CDR3 region: CASSMGLSTEDTQYF. The CDR3 DNA reads as TGTGCCAGTAGTATGGGTCTTTCCACCGAAGATACGCAGTATTTT.

This chain connects TRBV7-9 to TRBJ2-7; possibly TRBD1 or TRBD2 for D (5 bases each). The germline V and J ends were trimmed by 5 bases and 9 bases, with 17 bases remaining between them. CDR3 length: 13 amino acids. The V gene's germline CDR1 is SEHNR and CDR2 FQNEAQ (reference sequence). The chain's CDR3 is CASSPGPRDGQYF. The CDR3 DNA reads as TGTGCCAGCAGCCCGGGACCCCGGGACGGGCAGTACTTC.

This chain joins TRBV7-9 and TRBJ2-2; TRBD2 might be the D (6 bases). CDR1 and CDR2 from the germline V gene are SEHNR and FQNEAQ (reference sequence). This CDR3 has 14 amino acids. V dropped 5 bases and J dropped 6 bases, with 13 bases sitting between them. The CDR3 DNA is TGTGCCAGCAGCATGGACGGGAGTGCCGGGGAGCTGTTTTTT. Protein: CASSMDGSAGELFF. Combining the CDR3 with reference TRBV7-9 and TRBJ2-2 gives the whole variable domain DTGVSQNPRHKITKRGQNVTFRCDPISEHNRLYWYRQTLGQGPEFLTYFQNEAQLEKSRLLSDRFSAERPKGSFSTLEIQRTEQGDSAMYLCASSMDGSAGELFFGEGSRLTVL.

This clonotype was detected ten times or more. The V and J genes are TRBV9 and TRBJ2-1; D ambiguous. Trimming removed 0 bases from V and 4 bases from J, with 5 bases in between. The CDR3 length is 13 residues. From germline, CDR1 is SGDLS and CDR2 YYNGEE. Here the CDR3 DNA reads TGTGCCAGCAGCGTAGAGTGGTACAATGAGCAGTTCTTC. This codes for CASSVEWYNEQFF.

This clonotype was detected only a few times. V and J are TRBV4-3 and TRBJ2-7; 8 positions agree with TRBD2. The CDR3 sequence is 15 residues long. Germline V CDR1 and CDR2: LGHNA, YSLEER. V shed 1 base and J 7 bases; nucleotides not matched to a gene: 9. The CDR3 sequence: CASSQGTVREEEQYF. The CDR3 nucleotides read TGCGCCAGCAGCCAAGGTACGGTGCGGGAGGAAGAGCAGTACTTC.

This clonotype was detected a few times. Mismatch with germline at one junction end may stem from a read error. DNA of the CDR3: TGTGCCAGCAGCTTAGATGGACTAGCGGGAGGGTTGCACTTC. Translated, it gives CASSLDGLAGGLHF. The chain joins TRBV11-2 to TRBJ2-5, with 15 nucleotides matching TRBD2. Germline V lookup: CDR1 SGHAT, CDR2 FQNNGV. This CDR3 comprises 14 residues.

The chain recombines TRBV4-3 with TRBJ2-3, with 7 bases lining up with TRBD2. The CDR3 sequence is 16 residues long. Germline-derived CDR1 and CDR2 are LGHNA and YSLEER. Losses at the gene ends were 1 base for V and 3 bases for J; bases not matched to a gene: 7. In nucleotides, the CDR3 is TGCGCCAGCAGCCAAGGGAACAGCGGGGTTACAGATACGCAGTATTTT. The encoded protein is CASSQGNSGVTDTQYF.

This clonotype was seen only a few times. The chain is built from TRBV7-8 and TRBJ2-2, with 14 bases aligning to TRBD2. The J segment lost 6 bases and the V segment lost 1 base, leaving 4 bases of the junction unmatched. Germline V gives CDR1 SGHVS, CDR2 FQNEAQ. The CDR3 covers 17 residues. The CDR3 coding sequence is TGTGCCAGCAGCTTAGGACTAGCGGGAGGGGTGGCCGGGGAGCTGTTTTTT. Protein sequence: CASSLGLAGGVAGELFF.

By frequency in the sample, this clonotype is medium-sized (0.01 to 0.1%). This chain connects TRBV13 to TRBJ2-2; TRBD2 matches 7 bases. The germline V gene has CDR1 PRHDT and CDR2 FYEKMQ (reference sequence). The V and J ends lost 4 bases and 4 bases, in that order; junction bases with no gene match: 6. The CDR3 runs 15 residues. In nucleotides, the CDR3 is TGTGCCAGCAGCTCCAGGACTAGACGCACCGGGGAGCTGTTTTTT. Amino acids: CASSSRTRRTGELFF.